This entry concerns a single TCR beta chain. Some clones are missing from TCRdb's copy, which holds only in-frame ones; the method was immunoSEQ multiplex PCR. The table records about 48,000 clones, almost 95% of them present only once. The data originate from a study of T cell changes during pregnancy in multiple sclerosis. Germline assignment: CDR1 MGHRA and CDR2 YSYEKL. The CDR3 is 15 amino acids. V gave up 4 bases and J gave up 7 bases, with 14 bases separating them. The chain is built from TRBV4-1 and TRBJ1-6; unclear D gene. The receptor was derived from a female donor in good health, enrolled as a control in a pregnancy study. The source was CD4+ T cells from peripheral blood mononuclear cells, collected in the second trimester of pregnancy. CDR3 sequence reads: CASSPLVQPNSPLHF. CDR3 bases: TGCGCCAGCAGCCCCCTGGTACAACCGAATTCACCCCTCCACTTT.